This T cell receptor beta chain was sequenced for a study of PD-L1 blockade in urothelial cancer. The assay was immunoSEQ multiplex PCR, and TCRdb's table has in-frame clones only and misses some. This table has about 17,000 clones, roughly nine tenths appearing once. Germline CDR1 reads KGHSH; CDR2 reads LQKENI. V gave up 3 bases and J gave up 8 bases; unmatched junction bases: 12. The CDR3 totals 16 residues. Remarks on this clone: Its antigen is as yet unknown.

General study points: A below-median TCR clonality in blood before treatment predicted better survival.

The source material was PBMCs, sampled around atezolizumab (anti-PD-L1) treatment. The chain has TRBV18 and TRBJ2-4; the match to TRBD2 covers 8 bases. The sequence was collected from a man in his fifties with urothelial cancer. For the CDR3, the DNA is TGTGCCAGCTCACCCGACCCTAGCGGGCGGCGAGACATTCAGTACTTC. Protein sequence: CASSPDPSGRRDIQYF.